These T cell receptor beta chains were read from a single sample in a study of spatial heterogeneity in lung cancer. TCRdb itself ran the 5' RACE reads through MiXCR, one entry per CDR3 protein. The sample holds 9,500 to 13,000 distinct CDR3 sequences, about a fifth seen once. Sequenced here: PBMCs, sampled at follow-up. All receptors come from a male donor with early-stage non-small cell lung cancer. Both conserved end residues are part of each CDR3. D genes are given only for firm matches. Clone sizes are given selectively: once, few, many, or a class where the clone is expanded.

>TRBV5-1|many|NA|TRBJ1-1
CASSLTAMNTEAFF
TGCGCCAGCAGCTTGACAGCTATGAACACTGAAGCTTTCTTT
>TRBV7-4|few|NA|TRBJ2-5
CASSLSRRETQYF
TGTGCCAGCAGCTTATCCAGACGGGAGACCCAGTACTTC
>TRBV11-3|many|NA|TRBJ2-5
CASSLGGSDETQYF
TGTGCCAGCAGCTTAGGGGGTTCGGACGAGACCCAGTACTTC
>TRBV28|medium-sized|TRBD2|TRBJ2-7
CASREAATYEQYF
TGTGCCAGCCGGGAGGCCGCGACCTACGAGCAGTACTTC
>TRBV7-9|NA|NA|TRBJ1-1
CASSLEGSGTEAFF
TGTGCCAGCAGCTTAGAAGGTTCGGGCACTGAAGCTTTCTTT
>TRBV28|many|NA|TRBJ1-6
CASRLPGPNNSPLHF
TGTGCCAGCAGGTTACCGGGACCTAATAATTCACCCCTCCACTTT
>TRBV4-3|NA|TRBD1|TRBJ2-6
CASSQDLGTASSGANVLTF
TGCGCCAGCAGCCAAGATTTGGGGACAGCCAGCTCTGGGGCCAACGTCCTGACTTTC
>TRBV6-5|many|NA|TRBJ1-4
CASSYSPGAGEKLFF
TGTGCCAGCAGTTACTCACCGGGGGCTGGTGAAAAACTGTTTTTT
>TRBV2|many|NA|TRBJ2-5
CASSALKTQYF
TGTGCCAGCAGTGCTCTGAAGACCCAGTACTTC
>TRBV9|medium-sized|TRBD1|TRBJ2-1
CASSEGRDSPYNEQFF
TGTGCCAGCAGCGAGGGACGGGACAGCCCCTACAATGAGCAGTTCTTC
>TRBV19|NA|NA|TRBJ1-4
CASSGQTRSEKLFF
TGTGCCAGTAGTGGGCAGACTCGGAGTGAAAAACTGTTTTTT